This T cell receptor (beta chain) is drawn from a study of neurological immune-mediated disorders. Study-level points and caveats: Private repertoires in all groups were suggested, as expanded clones shared no CDR3 amino acid sequences across subjects.

Time point: longitudinal time-point 2. Remarks on this clonotype: The antigen is unknown.

CDR1 and CDR2 from the germline V gene are DFQATT and SNEGSKA (reference sequence). This CDR3 spans 13 amino acids. With V trimmed by 4 bases and J by 6 bases, 8 bases remained unmatched. Synthesis of cDNA was accomplished via 5'RACE employing 10-nucleotide random UMIs. The yield of each sequencing run was over 170 million TCR-beta sequences from 15-18 subjects. TCRdb reprocessed the 5' RACE reads with MiXCR, giving one entry per CDR3 protein. The table includes approximately 82,000 distinct CDR3 sequences, roughly 13% detected once. The sequencing input was PBMCs. The clonotype originates from a female donor with HTLV-1-associated myelopathy (HAM/TSP). This chain uses TRBV20-1 with TRBJ2-7, with 8 positions matching TRBD1. CDR3: CSATPGQGGEQYF. The CDR3 DNA sequence: TGCAGTGCTACTCCCGGACAGGGAGGCGAGCAGTACTTC.